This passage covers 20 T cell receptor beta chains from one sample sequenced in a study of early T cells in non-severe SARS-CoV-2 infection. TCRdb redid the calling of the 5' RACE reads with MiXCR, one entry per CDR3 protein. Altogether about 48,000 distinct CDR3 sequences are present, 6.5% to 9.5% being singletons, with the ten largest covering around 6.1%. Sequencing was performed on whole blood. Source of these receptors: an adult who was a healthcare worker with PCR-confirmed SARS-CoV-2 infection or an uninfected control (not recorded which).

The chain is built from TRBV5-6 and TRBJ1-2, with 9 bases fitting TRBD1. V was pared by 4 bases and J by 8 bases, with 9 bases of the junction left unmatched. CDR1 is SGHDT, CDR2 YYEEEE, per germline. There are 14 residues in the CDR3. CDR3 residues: CASSGTGQLWGYTF. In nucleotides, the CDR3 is TGTGCCAGCAGCGGGACAGGGCAACTTTGGGGCTACACCTTC.

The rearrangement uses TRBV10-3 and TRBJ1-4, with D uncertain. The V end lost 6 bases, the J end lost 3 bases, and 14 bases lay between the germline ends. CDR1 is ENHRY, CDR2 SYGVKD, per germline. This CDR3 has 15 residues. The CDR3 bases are TGTGCCATCAGCCTGGACGGACGATCTAATGAAAAACTGTTTTTT. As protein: CAISLDGRSNEKLFF.

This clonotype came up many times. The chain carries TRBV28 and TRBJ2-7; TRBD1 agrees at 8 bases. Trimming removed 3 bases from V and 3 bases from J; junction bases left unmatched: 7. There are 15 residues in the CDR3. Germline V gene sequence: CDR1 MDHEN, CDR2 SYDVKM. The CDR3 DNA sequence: TGTGCCAGCAGTTTTGCCGCAGGGGGCTTCTACGAGCAGTACTTC. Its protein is CASSFAAGGFYEQYF.

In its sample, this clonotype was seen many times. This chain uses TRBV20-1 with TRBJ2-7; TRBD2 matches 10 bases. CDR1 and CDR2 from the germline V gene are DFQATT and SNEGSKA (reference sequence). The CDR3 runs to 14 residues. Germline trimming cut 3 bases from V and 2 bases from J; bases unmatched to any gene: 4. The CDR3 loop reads CSARIAGGTYEQYF. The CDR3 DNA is TGCAGTGCTAGGATAGCGGGGGGTACCTACGAGCAGTACTTC.

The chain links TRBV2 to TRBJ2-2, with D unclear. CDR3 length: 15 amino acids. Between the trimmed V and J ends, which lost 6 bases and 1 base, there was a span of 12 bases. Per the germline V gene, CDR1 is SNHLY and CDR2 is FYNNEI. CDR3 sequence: CASRLANLNTGELFF. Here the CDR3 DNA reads TGTGCCAGCAGACTTGCGAATTTGAACACCGGGGAGCTGTTTTTT. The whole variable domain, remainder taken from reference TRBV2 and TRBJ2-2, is EPEVTQTPSHQVTQMGQEVILRCVPISNHLYFYWYRQILGQKVEFLVSFYNNEISEKSEIFDDQFSVERPDGSNFTLKIRSTKLEDSAMYFCASRLANLNTGELFFGEGSRLTVL.

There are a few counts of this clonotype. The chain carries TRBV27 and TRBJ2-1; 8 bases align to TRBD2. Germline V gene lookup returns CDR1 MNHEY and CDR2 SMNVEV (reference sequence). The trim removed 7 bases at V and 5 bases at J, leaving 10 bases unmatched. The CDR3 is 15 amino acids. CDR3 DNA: TGTGCCAGCACCCGAAACGGGGGGGAAGACAATGAGCAGTTCTTC. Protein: CASTRNGGEDNEQFF.

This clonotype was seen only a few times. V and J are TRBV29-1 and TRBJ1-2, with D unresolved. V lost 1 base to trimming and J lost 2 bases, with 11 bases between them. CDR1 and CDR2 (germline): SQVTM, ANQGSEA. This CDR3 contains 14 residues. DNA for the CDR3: TGCAGCGTTGAAGGGCGGCAGACGAACTATGGCTACACCTTC. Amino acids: CSVEGRQTNYGYTF.

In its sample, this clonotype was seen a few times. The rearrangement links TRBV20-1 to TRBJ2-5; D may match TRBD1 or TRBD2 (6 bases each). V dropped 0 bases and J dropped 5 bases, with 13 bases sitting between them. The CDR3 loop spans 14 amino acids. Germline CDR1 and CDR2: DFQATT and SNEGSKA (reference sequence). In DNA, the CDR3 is TGCAGTGCTAGAGAACGTGGGGGGCTGGAGACCCAGTACTTC. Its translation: CSARERGGLETQYF.

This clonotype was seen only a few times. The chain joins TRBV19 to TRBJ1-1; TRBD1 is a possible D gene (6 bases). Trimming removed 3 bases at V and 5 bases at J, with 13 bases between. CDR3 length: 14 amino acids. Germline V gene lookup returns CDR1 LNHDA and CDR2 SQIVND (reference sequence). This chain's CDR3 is CASSIQGQLTEAFF. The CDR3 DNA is TGTGCCAGTAGTATCCAGGGGCAATTGACTGAAGCTTTCTTT. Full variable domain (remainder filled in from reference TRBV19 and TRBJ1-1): DGGITQSPKYLFRKEGQNVTLSCEQNLNHDAMYWYRQDPGQGLRLIYYSQIVNDFQKGDIAEGYSVSREKKESFPLTVTSAQKNPTAFYLCASSIQGQLTEAFFGQGTRLTVV.

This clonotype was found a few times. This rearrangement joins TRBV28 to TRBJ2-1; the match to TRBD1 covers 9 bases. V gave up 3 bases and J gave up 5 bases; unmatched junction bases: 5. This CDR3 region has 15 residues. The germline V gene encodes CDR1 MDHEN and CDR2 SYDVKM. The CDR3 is CASSFSGQGDNEQFF. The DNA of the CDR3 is TGTGCCAGCAGTTTTTCGGGACAGGGAGACAATGAGCAGTTCTTC.

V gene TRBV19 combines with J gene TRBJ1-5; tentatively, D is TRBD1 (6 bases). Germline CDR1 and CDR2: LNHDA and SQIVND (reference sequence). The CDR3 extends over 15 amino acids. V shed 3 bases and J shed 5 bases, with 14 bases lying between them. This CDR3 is CASSIGYRVDQPQHF. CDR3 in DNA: TGTGCCAGTAGTATTGGGTACAGGGTTGATCAGCCCCAGCATTTT. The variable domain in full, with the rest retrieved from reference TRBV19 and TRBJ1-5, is DGGITQSPKYLFRKEGQNVTLSCEQNLNHDAMYWYRQDPGQGLRLIYYSQIVNDFQKGDIAEGYSVSREKKESFPLTVTSAQKNPTAFYLCASSIGYRVDQPQHFGDGTRLSIL.

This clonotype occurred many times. The CDR3 nucleotides read TGTGCCAGCAGCCAGGGAGGCGAGCAGTACTTC. Its protein product is CASSQGGEQYF. The chain combines TRBV3-1 with TRBJ2-7, with a possible D match to TRBD2 (6 bases). The CDR3 contains 11 residues. The V end lost 3 bases, the J end lost 6 bases, and 6 bases lay between the germline ends. Germline CDR1 reads LGHDT; CDR2 reads YNNKEL (reference sequence).

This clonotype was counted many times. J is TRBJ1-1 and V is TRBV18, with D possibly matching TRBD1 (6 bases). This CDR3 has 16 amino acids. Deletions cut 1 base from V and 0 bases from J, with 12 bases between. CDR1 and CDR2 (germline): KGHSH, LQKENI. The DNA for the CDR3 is TGTGCCAGCTCACCACTGGCGGACAGTTTGAACACTGAAGCTTTCTTT. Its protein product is CASSPLADSLNTEAFF.

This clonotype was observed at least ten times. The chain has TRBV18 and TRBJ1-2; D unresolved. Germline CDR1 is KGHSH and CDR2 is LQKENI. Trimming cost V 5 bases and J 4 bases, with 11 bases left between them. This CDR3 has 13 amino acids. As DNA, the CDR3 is TGTGCCAGCTCAGACGACAATCCCTATGGCTACACCTTC. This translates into CASSDDNPYGYTF.

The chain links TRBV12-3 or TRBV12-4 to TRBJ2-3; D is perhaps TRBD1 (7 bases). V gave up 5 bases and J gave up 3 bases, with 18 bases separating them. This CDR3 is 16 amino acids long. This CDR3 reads CASSPETGTRTDTQYF. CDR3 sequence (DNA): TGTGCCAGCAGTCCAGAGACAGGGACTCGGACAGATACGCAGTATTTT.

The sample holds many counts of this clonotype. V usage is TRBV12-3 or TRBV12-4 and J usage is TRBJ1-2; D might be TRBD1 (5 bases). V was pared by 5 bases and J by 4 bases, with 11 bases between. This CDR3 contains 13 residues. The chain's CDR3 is CASSIREGYGYTF. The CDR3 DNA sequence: TGTGCCAGCAGTATCAGGGAAGGCTATGGCTACACCTTC.

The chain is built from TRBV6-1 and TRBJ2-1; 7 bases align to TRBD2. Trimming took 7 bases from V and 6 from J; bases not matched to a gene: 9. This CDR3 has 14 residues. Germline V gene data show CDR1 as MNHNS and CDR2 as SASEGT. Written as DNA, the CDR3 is TGTGCCAGCACCAATGGGAGGGCAGGCAATGAGCAGTTCTTC. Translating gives CASTNGRAGNEQFF.

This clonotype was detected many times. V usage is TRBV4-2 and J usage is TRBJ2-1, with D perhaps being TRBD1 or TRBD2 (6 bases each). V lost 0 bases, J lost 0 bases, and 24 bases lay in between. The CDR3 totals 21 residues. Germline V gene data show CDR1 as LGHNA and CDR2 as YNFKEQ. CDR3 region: CASSQDPLGGGPSSSYNEQFF. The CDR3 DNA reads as TGTGCCAGCAGCCAAGATCCCCTCGGAGGGGGGCCTTCGAGCTCCTACAATGAGCAGTTCTTC.

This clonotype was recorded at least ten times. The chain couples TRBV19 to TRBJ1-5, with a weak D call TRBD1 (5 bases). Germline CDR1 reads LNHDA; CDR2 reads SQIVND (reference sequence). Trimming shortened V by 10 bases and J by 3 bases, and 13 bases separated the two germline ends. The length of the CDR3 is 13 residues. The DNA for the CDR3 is TGTGCCACTTGGGGACGGACCAATCAGCCCCAGCATTTT. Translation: CATWGRTNQPQHF. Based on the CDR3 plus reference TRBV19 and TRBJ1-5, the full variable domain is DGGITQSPKYLFRKEGQNVTLSCEQNLNHDAMYWYRQDPGQGLRLIYYSQIVNDFQKGDIAEGYSVSREKKESFPLTVTSAQKNPTAFYLCATWGRTNQPQHFGDGTRLSIL.

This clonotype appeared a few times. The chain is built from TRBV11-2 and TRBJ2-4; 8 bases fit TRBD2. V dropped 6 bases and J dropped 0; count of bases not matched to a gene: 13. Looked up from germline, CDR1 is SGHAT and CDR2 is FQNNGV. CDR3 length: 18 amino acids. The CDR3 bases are TGTGCCAGCAGGCCGGGACTAGACCGACGTTTAGCCAAAAACATTCAGTACTTC. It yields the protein CASRPGLDRRLAKNIQYF.